Below are 32 T cell receptor beta chains sequenced from a single sample in a study of cytomegalovirus exposure and HLA in healthy donors. 13 Jbeta primers and 60 Vbeta primers were used for the PCR. Assay used: immunoSEQ multiplex PCR; TCRdb lists only in-frame clones, some missing. Of 95,000 to 150,000 clones listed, approximately 67% are singletons. The sample consisted of PBMCs. These receptor sequences come from a man between 18 and 35 years old in good health and CMV-seronegative.

Only a few counts were recorded for this clone. The CDR3 protein is CASSVSTGYGEKLFF. CDR3 coding DNA: TGTGCCAGCAGTGTTTCGACAGGGTATGGAGAAAAACTGTTTTTT. V gene TRBV6-1 combines with J gene TRBJ1-4; 7 positions match TRBD1. With V trimmed by 4 bases and J by 8 bases, 10 bases remained unmatched. This CDR3 has 15 amino acids. Per the germline V gene, CDR1 is MNHNS and CDR2 is SASEGT.

The V and J genes are TRBV6-1 and TRBJ2-5; tentative D call: TRBD2 (6 bases). Trimming removed 3 bases from V and 0 bases from J, with 14 bases in between. CDR1 and CDR2 from the germline V gene are MNHNS and SASEGT. The CDR3 contains 16 residues. The chain's CDR3 is CASSEGRGLYQETQYF. The CDR3 DNA sequence: TGTGCCAGCAGTGAGGGGCGGGGACTGTACCAAGAGACCCAGTACTTC.

This chain uses TRBV2 with TRBJ1-5, with D unclear. CDR3 length equals 14 residues. The V end was cut by 6 bases, the J end by 4 bases, with 13 bases between. Germline V gene lookup returns CDR1 SNHLY and CDR2 FYNNEI. The CDR3 DNA follows: TGTGCCAGCAGCCGCGACACACGGAATCAGCCCCAGCATTTT. Its protein is CASSRDTRNQPQHF.

The CDR3 reads CASSRRKNTEAFF. CDR3 nucleotide sequence: TGTGCCAGCAGCCGGAGGAAGAACACTGAAGCTTTCTTT. V is TRBV7-2 and J is TRBJ1-1; D call uncertain. V was pared by 5 bases and J by 1 base, with 8 bases between. The CDR3 covers 13 residues. Germline V gene sequence: CDR1 SGHTA, CDR2 FQGNSA.

This chain links TRBV25-1 with TRBJ2-1, with 14 bases fitting TRBD2. Germline lookup yields CDR1 MGHDK and CDR2 SYGVNS. The CDR3 sequence is 18 residues long. With 2 bases clipped from V and 5 bases from J, the junction kept 8 bases outside the gene matches. CDR3 DNA: TGTGCCAGCAGTGAAGGACTAGCGGGGGGACTTCTGGACAATGAGCAGTTCTTC. This gives the protein CASSEGLAGGLLDNEQFF.

Comment on this clone: The sample contains more than one DNA sequence encoding this CDR3. V usage is TRBV28 and J usage is TRBJ2-5, with 10 nucleotides matching TRBD1. This CDR3 has 15 amino acids. CDR1 is MDHEN, CDR2 SYDVKM, per germline. J was trimmed by 1 base and V by 6 bases; bases with no gene match: 5. Written as DNA, the CDR3 is TGTGCCAGCAGGATGACAGGGGGCCGCCAAGAGACCCAGTACTTC. Encoded protein: CASRMTGGRQETQYF. The complete variable domain, with remaining parts taken from reference TRBV28 and TRBJ2-5, reads DVKVTQSSRYLVKRTGEKVFLECVQDMDHENMFWYRQDPGLGLRLIYFSYDVKMKEKGDIPEGYSVSREKKERFSLILESASTNQTSMYLCASRMTGGRQETQYFGPGTRLLVL.

This rearrangement joins TRBV30 to TRBJ2-3; 12 positions agree with TRBD2. There are 14 residues in the CDR3. V gave up 2 bases and J gave up 4 bases; unmatched junction bases: 1. Per germline, CDR1 GTSNPN and CDR2 SVGIG (reference sequence). Written as DNA, the CDR3 is TGTGCCTGGAGTCTAGCGGGGGGGCCAGATACGCAGTATTTT. Translated, it gives CAWSLAGGPDTQYF.

The genes are TRBV30 and TRBJ1-1, with D possibly TRBD1 on 6 matching bases. Trimming stripped 5 bases from V and 3 bases from J, with 13 bases between. Germline assignment: CDR1 GTSNPN and CDR2 SVGIG (reference sequence). The CDR3 is made up of 13 amino acids. The CDR3 region is CAWRGQSYTEAFF. As DNA, the CDR3 is TGTGCCTGGCGCGGACAGTCCTACACTGAAGCTTTCTTT. The full variable domain, its missing parts supplied by reference TRBV30 and TRBJ1-1, is SQTIHQWPATLVQPVGSPLSLECTVEGTSNPNLYWYRQAAGRGLQLLFYSVGIGQISSEVPQNLSASRPQDRQFILSSKKLLLSDSGFYLCAWRGQSYTEAFFGQGTRLTVV.

This chain connects TRBV11-2 to TRBJ1-4; 10 bases map to TRBD1. Germline V gene sequence: CDR1 SGHAT, CDR2 FQNNGV. Germline trimming cut 9 bases from V and 8 bases from J; bases unmatched to any gene: 6. The CDR3 is made up of 13 amino acids. The CDR3 loop reads CASTGTGDEKLFF. The CDR3 coding sequence is TGTGCCAGTACCGGGACAGGGGACGAAAAACTGTTTTTT.

V usage is TRBV25-1 and J usage is TRBJ2-1; 11 positions agree with TRBD2. Germline V gene data show CDR1 as MGHDK and CDR2 as SYGVNS. V gave up 4 bases and J gave up 9 bases; unmatched junction bases: 14. The CDR3 sequence is 17 residues long. This CDR3 reads CASSALLLAGAHGEQFF. The DNA for the CDR3 is TGTGCCAGCAGTGCACTCCTACTAGCGGGGGCCCACGGTGAGCAGTTCTTC.

The chain employs TRBV9 and TRBJ2-2; D is unresolved. The CDR3 runs to 13 residues. CDR1 SGDLS and CDR2 YYNGEE come from the germline V gene. Between the trimmed V and J ends, which lost 4 bases and 3 bases, there was a span of 7 bases. CDR3 sequence reads: CASSIRYTGELFF. Written as DNA, the CDR3 is TGTGCCAGCAGCATTCGTTACACCGGGGAGCTGTTTTTT.

The chain combines TRBV29-1 with TRBJ2-5; a weak D match, TRBD2 (5 bases). Germline V gene sequence: CDR1 SQVTM, CDR2 ANQGSEA. The CDR3 consists of 14 residues. Trimming took 2 bases from V and 5 from J, leaving 15 bases between them. CDR3 in DNA: TGCAGCGTTGAAAGAGGCGCGCGAGGGGAGACCCAGTACTTC. Its translation: CSVERGARGETQYF.

The chain recombines TRBV15 with TRBJ2-7; unclear D gene. The CDR3 spans 14 residues. Germline CDR1 LNHNV, CDR2 YYDKDF (reference sequence). V lost 7 bases and J lost 0, with 13 bases in between. This CDR3 reads CATNSGGPSYEQYF. The CDR3 coding sequence is TGTGCCACCAACTCGGGTGGTCCCTCCTACGAGCAGTACTTC.

The chain is built from TRBV6-5 and TRBJ2-3; TRBD2 aligns across 8 bases. Germline V lookup: CDR1 MNHEY, CDR2 SVGAGI. J was trimmed by 0 bases and V by 4 bases; bases with no gene match: 3. The CDR3 contains 15 residues. For the CDR3, the DNA is TGTGCCAGCAGTTTACTAGCGGAGAGCACAGATACGCAGTATTTT. Amino acid sequence: CASSLLAESTDTQYF.

The V and J genes are TRBV5-1 and TRBJ2-2; 8 nucleotides align to TRBD1. The germline CDR1 and CDR2 sequences are SGHRS and YFSETQ. CDR3 length: 16 residues. After removal of 5 bases from V and 5 bases from J, the junction contained 11 bases not matched to a gene. CDR3 sequence: CASRPQGDERTGELFF. Written as DNA, the CDR3 is TGCGCCAGCAGGCCACAGGGGGATGAGAGAACCGGGGAGCTGTTTTTT. Full variable domain (missing parts from reference TRBV5-1 and TRBJ2-2): KAGVTQTPRYLIKTRGQQVTLSCSPISGHRSVSWYQQTPGQGLQFLFEYFSETQRNKGNFPGRFSGRQFSNSRSEMNVSTLELGDSALYLCASRPQGDERTGELFFGEGSRLTVL.

V and J are TRBV7-8 and TRBJ1-6, with TRBD1 matching 7 bases. The CDR3 spans 17 residues. The V gene's germline CDR1 is SGHVS and CDR2 FQNEAQ. The J segment lost 9 bases and the V segment lost 5 bases, leaving 16 bases of the junction unmatched. The DNA for the CDR3 is TGTGCCAGCAGCCGACAGGGAGTAGGCTTCGAGGTTTCACCCCTCCACTTT. This translates into CASSRQGVGFEVSPLHF.

The chain couples TRBV28 to TRBJ1-2, with TRBD1 matching 7 bases. From germline, CDR1 is MDHEN and CDR2 SYDVKM. The CDR3 length is 14 residues. V lost 5 bases to trimming and J lost 8 bases; unmatched junction nucleotides: 11. The chain's CDR3 is CASSPGGQANGYTF. The CDR3 DNA reads TGTGCCAGCAGTCCCGGCGGACAGGCAAACGGCTACACCTTC.

This chain links TRBV7-8 with TRBJ2-7, with TRBD2 as a possible D gene (7 bases). The CDR3 sequence is 16 residues long. The germline V gene encodes CDR1 SGHVS and CDR2 FQNEAQ. V was pared by 1 base and J by 1 base, with 14 bases between. The CDR3 protein is CASSLVGGGPSYEQYF. The CDR3 region has the DNA TGTGCCAGCAGCTTAGTAGGGGGGGGGCCGTCCTACGAGCAGTACTTC. Supplemented by reference TRBV7-8 and TRBJ2-7, the full variable domain reads GAGVSQSPRYKVAKRGQDVALRCDPISGHVSLFWYQQALGQGPEFLTYFQNEAQLDKSGLPSDRFFAERPEGSVSTLKIQRTQQEDSAVYLCASSLVGGGPSYEQYFGPGTRLTVT.

The rearrangement links TRBV19 to TRBJ1-5; D remains unclear. Trimming removed 11 bases from V and 3 bases from J, with 11 bases in between. The CDR3 has 12 residues. The germline V gene encodes CDR1 LNHDA and CDR2 SQIVND (reference sequence). The CDR3 loop reads CASRVPNQPQHF. CDR3 sequence (DNA): TGTGCCTCGCGGGTGCCCAATCAGCCCCAGCATTTT.

The rearrangement uses TRBV11-1 and TRBJ2-7; perhaps TRBD1 as D (6 bases). Germline-derived CDR1 and CDR2 are SGHAT and FQDESV (reference sequence). Trimming cost V 0 bases and J 2 bases, with 11 bases left between them. CDR3 size: 15 residues. This chain's CDR3 is CASSLATGTTYEQYF. CDR3 DNA sequence: TGTGCCAGCAGCTTAGCGACTGGGACAACCTACGAGCAGTACTTC.

The chain uses TRBV5-6 and TRBJ2-7, with 8 positions matching TRBD2. Germline assignment: CDR1 SGHDT and CDR2 YYEEEE. V lost 1 base, J lost 6 bases, and 9 bases stayed unmatched. This CDR3 region has 15 residues. The CDR3 sequence: CASSLNAGGRTEQYF. CDR3 in DNA: TGTGCCAGCAGCTTGAATGCGGGAGGCCGCACCGAGCAGTACTTC.

The V and J genes are TRBV9 and TRBJ2-3; 10 bases line up with TRBD1. Unmatched junction bases numbered 8, after V lost 4 bases and J lost 0 bases. The CDR3 loop spans 17 amino acids. Germline CDR1 SGDLS, CDR2 YYNGEE. In DNA, the CDR3 is TGTGCCAGCAGCCCACGACAGGGGGCGCCCAGCACAGATACGCAGTATTTT. Amino acids: CASSPRQGAPSTDTQYF.

The chain links TRBV14 to TRBJ2-7; TRBD1 matches at 7 bases. This CDR3 comprises 14 residues. Germline CDR1 is SGHDN and CDR2 is FVKESK. The junction had 7 bases not matched to a gene; V was cut back by 5 bases and J by 3 bases. DNA for the CDR3: TGTGCCAGCAGCACGGGACAGCCCGTCTACGAGCAGTACTTC. It specifies CASSTGQPVYEQYF.

The chain carries TRBV7-9 and TRBJ2-3; D is possibly TRBD2 (5 bases). V gave up 7 bases and J gave up 1 base, with 12 bases separating them. Germline V gene sequence: CDR1 SEHNR, CDR2 FQNEAQ (reference sequence). The CDR3 is 14 residues long. CDR3 loop: CASTLFGGTDTQYF. The CDR3 DNA follows: TGTGCCAGCACCCTTTTCGGGGGCACAGATACGCAGTATTTT.

The table lists this clone with a few counts. This chain uses TRBV7-9 with TRBJ2-2; 7 nucleotides match TRBD1. The CDR3 is 17 amino acids. Germline trimming cut 1 base from V and 5 bases from J; bases unmatched to any gene: 10. Germline V gene sequence: CDR1 SEHNR, CDR2 FQNEAQ (reference sequence). The CDR3 nucleotides read TGTGCCAGCAGCTTAGTAACGGGACAGAGGAGGACCGGGGAGCTGTTTTTT. This codes for CASSLVTGQRRTGELFF.

This sequence joins TRBV29-1 and TRBJ2-5; a weak D match, TRBD1 (5 bases). The V gene's germline CDR1 is SQVTM and CDR2 ANQGSEA. Trimming pared 5 bases from V and 4 bases from J, leaving 11 bases between. This CDR3 has 12 amino acids. CDR3 loop: CSVSEQGETQYF. The CDR3 DNA follows: TGCAGCGTTTCGGAGCAGGGAGAGACCCAGTACTTC.

This clone was seen a few times. The chain has TRBV9 and TRBJ2-7; D uncertain. The CDR3 spans 15 residues. Germline V gene data show CDR1 as SGDLS and CDR2 as YYNGEE. V lost 1 base and J lost 4, with 15 bases in between. CDR3 amino acids: CASSVHDRGYYEQYF. CDR3 nucleotides: TGTGCCAGCAGCGTACATGATCGCGGATATTACGAGCAGTACTTC.

V and J are TRBV18 and TRBJ2-3; no reliable D call. V lost 4 bases and J 0 bases, leaving 14 bases between the germline ends. Germline V gives CDR1 KGHSH, CDR2 LQKENI. CDR3 size: 16 residues. CDR3 DNA: TGTGCCAGCTCACTTCGGGTCCACTACAGCACAGATACGCAGTATTTT. Amino acid sequence: CASSLRVHYSTDTQYF. Combining the CDR3 with reference TRBV18 and TRBJ2-3 gives the whole variable domain NAGVMQNPRHLVRRRGQEARLRCSPMKGHSHVYWYRQLPEEGLKFMVYLQKENIIDESGMPKERFSAEFPKEGPSILRIQQVVRGDSAAYFCASSLRVHYSTDTQYFGPGTRLTVL.

In its sample, this clone was seen once. The chain is built from TRBV6-5 and TRBJ1-2; perhaps TRBD1 as D (5 bases). Trimming cost V 4 bases and J 0 bases, with 15 bases left between them. The CDR3 length is 16 residues. Germline-derived CDR1 and CDR2 are MNHEY and SVGAGI. The CDR3 reads CASSSALTVPNYGYTF. Written as DNA, the CDR3 is TGTGCCAGCAGTTCTGCTTTGACAGTCCCTAACTATGGCTACACCTTC.

Here the CDR3 DNA reads TGTGCCATCAGTCCGGGACAGGGTTATAATGAGCAGTTCTTC. Encoded protein: CAISPGQGYNEQFF. This rearrangement joins TRBV10-3 to TRBJ2-1; 9 nucleotides match TRBD1. The CDR3 contains 14 residues. V was pared by 5 bases and J by 7 bases, with 6 bases of the junction left unmatched. CDR1 and CDR2 (germline): ENHRY, SYGVKD.

V is TRBV5-1 and J is TRBJ2-5, with 9 bases aligning to TRBD2. The germline gives CDR1 SGHRS, CDR2 YFSETQ. J lost 3 bases, V lost 1 base, and 1 base had no gene match. The CDR3 is made up of 14 amino acids. The CDR3 sequence is CASSLIAGEETQYF. The CDR3 DNA reads as TGCGCCAGCAGCTTGATAGCGGGAGAAGAGACCCAGTACTTC.

This clone was detected a few times. The chain couples TRBV12-5 to TRBJ1-1; D ambiguous. V shed 1 base and J shed 1 base, with 19 bases lying between them. The CDR3 runs 18 residues. Germline CDR1 LGHNT, CDR2 FRNRAP. CDR3 DNA: TGTGCTAGTGGTTTGGACTCGATAGGAGGGCCAAGGAACACTGAAGCTTTCTTT. Protein sequence: CASGLDSIGGPRNTEAFF.